This T cell receptor (beta chain) was recovered during a study of regulatory T cells in long-lasting Graves disease. General observations from the study: Accuracy was possibly reduced by small sample size.

The sample holds many counts of this clonotype. Its target is unknown. Time point of the sample: newly diagnosed GD, antithyroid drugs for less than 3 months. Extracted PBMC RNA gave rise to the TCR library. Arm-PCR of CDR3 regions and iRepertoire HTBI primers were the basis on which TCR beta libraries were built. TCRdb ran MiXCR on the multiplex PCR reads and lists one entry per CDR3 protein. The table has around 500,000 distinct CDR3 sequences, about 13% seen once. This sample was also put to use in a study of T cells in Graves' hyperthyroidism and ophthalmopathy. Per that study: Thyroid ultrasound, orbital computed tomography, clinical symptoms, and serum thyroxine and TRAb underpinned diagnoses.

The TCR comes from a man aged 30-40 years with Graves disease. Source: peripheral blood mononuclear cells (PBMCs), taken at new diagnosis, from a patient treated with antithyroid drugs.

The CDR3 sequence is CASAPLAGGPGQFF. The CDR3 DNA reads TGCGCCTCAGCCCCCCTAGCGGGAGGGCCGGGGCAGTTCTTC. The J gene is TRBJ2-1, the V gene TRBV5-1; TRBD2 agrees at 12 bases. The length of the CDR3 is 14 residues. V lost 10 bases and J lost 12; bases outside the gene matches: 14. The germline gives CDR1 SGHRS, CDR2 YFSETQ.